This passage covers 30 T cell receptor beta chains from one sample sequenced in a study of cytomegalovirus exposure and HLA in healthy donors. Researchers ran the PCR with 60 Vbeta and 13 Jbeta primers. Some clones are missing from TCRdb's copy, which holds only in-frame ones; the method was immunoSEQ multiplex PCR. This table lists about 74,000 clones. Sequenced input: PBMCs. The receptors stem from a female donor in good health and CMV-seropositive.

V is TRBV7-2 and J is TRBJ2-7; 8 bases are shared with TRBD1. The ends lost 1 base at V and 2 bases at J; junction bases unmatched: 10. This CDR3 region has 17 residues. CDR1 is SGHTA, CDR2 FQGNSA, per germline. In DNA form, the CDR3 reads TGTGCCAGCAGCTTAGACGCGGGACAGGTTTGGGCCTACGAGCAGTACTTC. Translating gives CASSLDAGQVWAYEQYF.

The chain uses TRBV19 and TRBJ2-2; D may be TRBD2 (5 bases). The V gene's germline CDR1 is LNHDA and CDR2 SQIVND (reference sequence). The CDR3 covers 17 residues. The V and J ends lost 6 bases and 3 bases respectively, with 20 bases between them. This chain's CDR3 is CASSPAQGRRDTGELFF. The CDR3 region has the DNA TGTGCCAGTAGCCCCGCCCAAGGGAGAAGGGACACCGGGGAGCTGTTTTTT.

The chain employs TRBV30 and TRBJ1-2; D perhaps matches TRBD1 (5 bases). The CDR3 is 15 amino acids. The V end lost 1 base, the J end lost 6 bases, and 18 bases lay between the germline ends. Germline V gene sequence: CDR1 GTSNPN, CDR2 SVGIG (reference sequence). CDR3 coding DNA: TGTGCCTGGAGTGGGGCAAGGTGGGGCGCGGATGGCTACACCTTC. Its translation: CAWSGARWGADGYTF. Filled out from reference TRBV30 and TRBJ1-2, the complete variable domain reads SQTIHQWPATLVQPVGSPLSLECTVEGTSNPNLYWYRQAAGRGLQLLFYSVGIGQISSEVPQNLSASRPQDRQFILSSKKLLLSDSGFYLCAWSGARWGADGYTFGSGTRLTVV.

The J gene is TRBJ2-1, the V gene TRBV19, with 9 bases aligning to TRBD1. This CDR3 contains 15 residues. In germline, CDR1 is LNHDA, CDR2 SQIVND (reference sequence). V dropped 9 bases and J dropped 5; count of bases not matched to a gene: 11. The CDR3 bases are TGTGCCAGCAAACCGACCGGGACAGGGCACAATGAGCAGTTCTTC. Translation gives CASKPTGTGHNEQFF.

About this clone itself: This specimen includes other DNA sequences encoding the same CDR3. This sequence joins TRBV5-1 and TRBJ2-3; 10 bases agree with TRBD1. Trimming cost V 0 bases and J 2 bases; bases outside gene matches: 0. Per the germline V gene, CDR1 is SGHRS and CDR2 is YFSETQ. The CDR3 has 15 amino acids. The CDR3 is CASSLGQGATDTQYF. CDR3 in DNA: TGCGCCAGCAGCTTGGGACAGGGGGCCACAGATACGCAGTATTTT.

This chain uses TRBV4-2 with TRBJ1-2; maybe TRBD1 (6 bases). Germline lookup yields CDR1 LGHNA and CDR2 YNFKEQ. Trimming took off 0 bases at V and 3 bases at J, with 17 bases between the two ends. This CDR3 spans 17 amino acids. Here the CDR3 reads CASSQDDRPPGHYGYTF. In nucleotides, the CDR3 is TGTGCCAGCAGCCAAGATGACAGGCCTCCCGGACACTATGGCTACACCTTC.

The chain combines TRBV11-2 with TRBJ2-5; 8 bases map to TRBD2. Germline CDR1 and CDR2: SGHAT and FQNNGV. CDR3 length: 17 amino acids. The V and J ends lost 2 bases and 5 bases, in that order; junction bases with no gene match: 13. The CDR3 spells CASSLHIPGRAGETQYF. The CDR3 nucleotides are TGTGCCAGCAGCTTACATATCCCCGGGAGGGCCGGGGAGACCCAGTACTTC.

The chain uses TRBV29-1 and TRBJ2-7; D perhaps matches TRBD1 (6 bases). V lost 5 bases to trimming and J lost 7 bases, with 12 bases between them. Germline CDR1 and CDR2: SQVTM and ANQGSEA. This CDR3 comprises 11 residues. CDR3 bases: TGCAGCGTTTTTACAGGGTGGGAGCAGTACTTC. It specifies CSVFTGWEQYF.

V usage is TRBV7-9 and J usage is TRBJ2-3, with D tentatively TRBD1 (6 bases). Trimming stripped 4 bases from V and 4 bases from J, with 6 bases between. From germline, CDR1 is SEHNR and CDR2 FQNEAQ (reference sequence). This CDR3 spans 12 amino acids. The CDR3 sequence: CASSWGPDTQYF. The DNA of the CDR3 is TGTGCCAGCAGCTGGGGGCCAGATACGCAGTATTTT.

This rearrangement joins TRBV9 to TRBJ2-1; D call uncertain. The CDR3 runs to 14 residues. CDR1 is SGDLS, CDR2 YYNGEE, per germline. V was clipped by 0 bases and J by 6 bases, with 10 bases between them. The CDR3 protein is CASSVDIPGNEQFF. The CDR3 nucleotides read TGTGCCAGCAGCGTAGATATCCCCGGCAATGAGCAGTTCTTC.

The rearrangement links TRBV5-5 to TRBJ2-3, with TRBD1 as a possible D gene (6 bases). The V end was cut by 1 base, the J end by 2 bases, with 14 bases between. Per germline, CDR1 SGHKS and CDR2 YYEKEE (reference sequence). The CDR3 extends over 16 amino acids. The CDR3 protein is CASSLRRGTYTDTQYF. In DNA form, the CDR3 reads TGTGCCAGCAGCTTGAGAAGGGGGACCTACACAGATACGCAGTATTTT.

The chain carries TRBV27 and TRBJ2-2; 11 bases map to TRBD2. CDR1 MNHEY and CDR2 SMNVEV come from the germline V gene (reference sequence). J gave up 4 bases and V 6 bases, and 7 bases lay outside the gene matches. CDR3 length: 16 amino acids. The CDR3 region is CASSLLAGVGTGELFF. CDR3 nucleotides: TGTGCCAGCAGCCTACTAGCGGGAGTTGGCACCGGGGAGCTGTTTTTT.

The chain joins TRBV7-9 to TRBJ1-2; no definite D call. V lost 5 bases, J lost 5 bases, and 12 bases lay in between. Looked up from germline, CDR1 is SEHNR and CDR2 is FQNEAQ (reference sequence). This CDR3 is built from 13 residues. The CDR3 nucleotides are TGTGCCAGCAGCACCCACAGAACATATGGCTACACCTTC. This gives the protein CASSTHRTYGYTF.

The gene calls are TRBV29-1 and TRBJ1-1, with a weak D call TRBD1 (5 bases). The CDR3 is 13 amino acids. The V gene's germline CDR1 is SQVTM and CDR2 ANQGSEA. V was trimmed by 1 base and J by 7 bases, leaving 13 bases between them. The CDR3 region is CSVEGRGRLEAFF. CDR3 sequence (DNA): TGCAGCGTTGAAGGGCGGGGCCGACTTGAAGCTTTCTTT.

The V call is TRBV28, the J call TRBJ2-6, with 8 positions matching TRBD1. This CDR3 has 18 amino acids. Germline CDR1 is MDHEN and CDR2 is SYDVKM. J lost 0 bases, V lost 5 bases, and 9 bases had no gene match. The CDR3 nucleotides read TGTGCCAGCAGTCAACTAGGACAGGGCCTCTCTGGGGCCAACGTCCTGACTTTC. Translation gives CASSQLGQGLSGANVLTF.

V gene TRBV7-2 combines with J gene TRBJ1-5; 7 nucleotides line up with TRBD1. J gave up 0 bases and V 6 bases, and 5 bases lay outside the gene matches. Germline-derived CDR1 and CDR2 are SGHTA and FQGNSA. The CDR3 length is 15 residues. The CDR3, as DNA: TGTGCCAGCAGATTTGACAGGGATAGCAATCAGCCCCAGCATTTT. Protein product: CASRFDRDSNQPQHF.

The chain is built from TRBV6-6 and TRBJ1-6; weak D call: TRBD1 (6 bases). The CDR3 runs to 13 residues. Germline CDR1 is MNHNY and CDR2 is SVGAGI (reference sequence). Trimming pared 8 bases from V and 2 bases from J, leaving 7 bases between. The CDR3 spells CASSGAYNSPLHF. DNA of the CDR3: TGTGCCAGCTCAGGGGCCTATAATTCACCCCTCCACTTT.

The chain employs TRBV9 and TRBJ2-3; perhaps TRBD1 as D (6 bases). Trimming stripped 0 bases from V and 0 bases from J, with 11 bases between. CDR1 is SGDLS, CDR2 YYNGEE, per germline. This CDR3 region has 16 residues. CDR3 sequence (DNA): TGTGCCAGCAGCGTAGGAGACAGGTCTAGCACAGATACGCAGTATTTT. Translated, it gives CASSVGDRSSTDTQYF.

V and J are TRBV11-2 and TRBJ1-3; 10 nucleotides align to TRBD1. With 4 bases clipped from V and 3 bases from J, the junction kept 0 bases outside the gene matches. This CDR3 comprises 14 residues. Germline V gene lookup returns CDR1 SGHAT and CDR2 FQNNGV. The CDR3 spells CASSWTGGGNTIYF. For the CDR3, the DNA is TGTGCCAGCAGCTGGACAGGGGGTGGAAACACCATATATTTT.

The chain combines TRBV7-2 with TRBJ2-6, with no clear D. V lost 1 base and J lost 0, with 16 bases in between. The CDR3 consists of 19 residues. CDR1 and CDR2 (germline): SGHTA, FQGNSA. Here the CDR3 DNA reads TGTGCCAGCAGCTTAGTTGGCAGAACCTCTAGCTCTGGGGCCAACGTCCTGACTTTC. Translating it yields CASSLVGRTSSSGANVLTF. Combining the CDR3 with reference TRBV7-2 and TRBJ2-6 gives the whole variable domain GAGVSQSPSNKVTEKGKDVELRCDPISGHTALYWYRQSLGQGLEFLIYFQGNSAPDKSGLPSDRFSAERTGGSVSTLTIQRTQQEDSAVYLCASSLVGRTSSSGANVLTFGAGSRLTVL.

This rearrangement joins TRBV27 to TRBJ2-2; 7 bases match TRBD2. The trim removed 0 bases at V and 1 base at J, leaving 5 bases unmatched. This CDR3 comprises 17 residues. Germline values: CDR1 MNHEY, CDR2 SMNVEV (reference sequence). CDR3 bases: TGTGCCAGCAGTTTATCAAGCGGGGCCGGGAACACCGGGGAGCTGTTTTTT. This translates into CASSLSSGAGNTGELFF.

The V gene is TRBV9, the J gene TRBJ2-7; 8 bases align to TRBD2. Germline-derived CDR1 and CDR2 are SGDLS and YYNGEE. The CDR3 is 15 residues long. With V trimmed by 2 bases and J by 4 bases, 8 bases remained unmatched. The CDR3 DNA is TGTGCCAGCAGCGTGGACGGGAGGGTGGGTTACGAGCAGTACTTC. As protein: CASSVDGRVGYEQYF.

The chain links TRBV19 to TRBJ1-1, with TRBD1 identical over 8 bases. V lost 3 bases and J lost 3; bases outside the gene matches: 0. The CDR3 runs 13 residues. CDR1 is LNHDA and CDR2 is SQIVND in the germline V gene (reference sequence). This CDR3 reads CASSMDRDTEAFF. CDR3 bases: TGTGCCAGTAGTATGGACAGGGACACTGAAGCTTTCTTT.

The V and J genes are TRBV11-2 and TRBJ2-1, with D maybe TRBD2 (6 bases). The CDR3 is made up of 16 amino acids. Germline lookup yields CDR1 SGHAT and CDR2 FQNNGV. Trimming left V 1 base short and J 0 bases short, with 10 bases between. The CDR3 region is CASSLGGVSSYNEQFF. In nucleotides, the CDR3 is TGTGCCAGCAGCTTAGGGGGGGTTAGCTCCTACAATGAGCAGTTCTTC.

The rearrangement joins TRBV4-1 to TRBJ1-4; 12 bases are shared with TRBD1. Germline CDR1 and CDR2: MGHRA and YSYEKL. The CDR3 is 16 amino acids. The junction had 5 bases not matched to a gene; V was cut back by 1 base and J by 8 bases. The CDR3 bases are TGCGCCAGCAGCCAAGGGGGGACAGGGGGCAACGAAAAACTGTTTTTT. Translated: CASSQGGTGGNEKLFF.

The V and J genes are TRBV11-2 and TRBJ2-7, with D perhaps TRBD2 (5 bases). V was shortened by 1 base and J by 1 base, with 11 bases between the two germline ends. The germline CDR1 and CDR2 sequences are SGHAT and FQNNGV. This CDR3 is 15 amino acids long. CDR3 sequence reads: CASSLVDSASYEQYF. In DNA, the CDR3 is TGTGCCAGCAGCTTAGTGGACTCGGCTTCCTACGAGCAGTACTTC.

The chain joins TRBV7-2 to TRBJ1-6; a weak D match, TRBD1 (5 bases). Trimming removed 5 bases from V and 7 bases from J, with 9 bases in between. There are 13 residues in the CDR3. Germline CDR1 and CDR2: SGHTA and FQGNSA. The CDR3 region is CASSPDRNSPLHF. CDR3 DNA: TGTGCCAGCAGCCCAGACAGAAATTCACCCCTCCACTTT.

The chain links TRBV9 to TRBJ1-2; 7 bases match TRBD1. CDR1 and CDR2 from the germline V gene are SGDLS and YYNGEE. The CDR3 covers 14 residues. The junction had 7 bases not matched to a gene; V was cut back by 4 bases and J by 4 bases. The CDR3 protein is CASSFKGQLYGYTF. For the CDR3, the DNA is TGTGCCAGCAGCTTCAAGGGACAGCTCTATGGCTACACCTTC. Full variable domain (outside the CDR3, taken from reference TRBV9 and TRBJ1-2): DSGVTQTPKHLITATGQRVTLRCSPRSGDLSVYWYQQSLDQGLQFLIQYYNGEERAKGNILERFSAQQFPDLHSELNLSSLELGDSALYFCASSFKGQLYGYTFGSGTRLTVV.

The chain combines TRBV11-2 with TRBJ2-5; D gene uncertain. This CDR3 spans 14 amino acids. CDR1 and CDR2 from the germline V gene are SGHAT and FQNNGV. The V and J ends lost 1 base and 4 bases respectively, with 10 bases between them. The CDR3 is CASSLVRSIETQYF. For the CDR3, the DNA is TGTGCCAGCAGCTTAGTTCGGTCCATAGAGACCCAGTACTTC.

The chain joins TRBV2 to TRBJ2-7; maybe TRBD1 (6 bases). Germline loops: CDR1 SNHLY, CDR2 FYNNEI. The CDR3 has 13 amino acids. Trimming shortened V by 8 bases and J by 1 base, and 12 bases separated the two germline ends. This CDR3 is CASFGTPSYEQYF. CDR3 nucleotide sequence: TGTGCCAGCTTTGGGACACCTTCCTACGAGCAGTACTTC.